Shown below are 26 T cell receptor beta chains from a single sample sequenced in a study of Ad26.COV2.S vaccination and SARS-CoV-2 variants. Data came from immunoSEQ multiplex PCR; TCRdb stores just in-frame clones and leaves some out. In the table there are some 190,000 clones, around 85% of which are singletons. Sequences were derived from peripheral blood, sampled after recovery from COVID-19. The source of these receptors is a human donor who had recovered from COVID-19.

The chain combines TRBV25-1 with TRBJ1-1; D is ambiguous. This CDR3 spans 9 amino acids. Germline V gene lookup returns CDR1 MGHDK and CDR2 SYGVNS. V gave up 4 bases and J gave up 14 bases, with 8 bases separating them. The CDR3 region is CASSAQAFF. The CDR3 DNA sequence: TGTGCCAGCAGTGCTCAGGCATTCTTT.

This clone appeared once. The V gene is TRBV19, the J gene TRBJ1-3; D is uncertain. From germline, CDR1 is LNHDA and CDR2 SQIVND (reference sequence). V lost 0 bases to trimming and J lost 4 bases, with 13 bases between them. This CDR3 comprises 16 residues. CDR3 nucleotides: TGTGCCAGTAGTATAGATGGCGTCTCGGGGGGAAACACCATATATTTT. This translates into CASSIDGVSGGNTIYF.

In its sample, this clone was seen a few times. The CDR3 bases are TGTGCCAGCAGTCTCCCTGACAGGGCTAATTCACCCCTCCACTTT. This codes for CASSLPDRANSPLHF. V and J are TRBV28 and TRBJ1-6; 7 bases are shared with TRBD1. Germline assignment: CDR1 MDHEN and CDR2 SYDVKM. V was pared by 5 bases and J by 6 bases, with 7 bases of the junction left unmatched. There are 15 residues in the CDR3. Together with reference TRBV28 and TRBJ1-6, the CDR3 gives the full variable domain: DVKVTQSSRYLVKRTGEKVFLECVQDMDHENMFWYRQDPGLGLRLIYFSYDVKMKEKGDIPEGYSVSREKKERFSLILESASTNQTSMYLCASSLPDRANSPLHFGNGTRLTVT.

The J gene is TRBJ2-2, the V gene TRBV5-6; 13 bases are shared with TRBD2. This CDR3 spans 19 amino acids. Germline lookup yields CDR1 SGHDT and CDR2 YYEEEE. The J segment lost 3 bases and the V segment lost 3 bases, leaving 11 bases of the junction unmatched. DNA for the CDR3: TGTGCCAGCAGCTCACCGACTAGCGGGAGGTTGTATTACACCGGGGAGCTGTTTTTT. Protein: CASSSPTSGRLYYTGELFF.

V gene TRBV28 combines with J gene TRBJ2-7; no definite D call. With 7 bases removed from V and 7 bases from J, the gap between germline ends came to 14 bases. This CDR3 comprises 12 residues. Germline V CDR1 and CDR2: MDHEN, SYDVKM. The CDR3 loop is CASKVRVGEQYF. Written as DNA, the CDR3 is TGTGCCAGCAAGGTACGGGTCGGTGAGCAGTACTTC.

The chain couples TRBV12-3 or TRBV12-4 to TRBJ1-1; no clear D gene. Between the trimmed V and J ends, which lost 4 bases and 3 bases, there was a span of 9 bases. The CDR3 is 13 amino acids. For the CDR3, the DNA is TGTGCCAGCAGTTGGCAGGCCGACACTGAAGCTTTCTTT. It is translated as CASSWQADTEAFF.

This clone was detected only once. V and J are TRBV7-2 and TRBJ2-1; tentatively, D is TRBD1 (5 bases). CDR3 length equals 14 residues. Germline CDR1 is SGHTA and CDR2 is FQGNSA. The V end lost 5 bases, the J end lost 6 bases, and 14 bases lay between the germline ends. The CDR3 coding sequence is TGTGCCAGCAGCACCGTAACAGGACCCAATGAGCAGTTCTTC. Residues: CASSTVTGPNEQFF.

The chain couples TRBV28 to TRBJ2-7; TRBD1 aligns across 7 bases. J lost 6 bases, V lost 8 bases, and 10 bases had no gene match. This CDR3 contains 13 residues. Germline CDR1 MDHEN, CDR2 SYDVKM. CDR3: CASRRGPESEQYF. In nucleotides, the CDR3 is TGTGCCAGCCGTAGGGGGCCTGAGAGCGAGCAGTACTTC. The whole variable domain, remainder taken from reference TRBV28 and TRBJ2-7, is DVKVTQSSRYLVKRTGEKVFLECVQDMDHENMFWYRQDPGLGLRLIYFSYDVKMKEKGDIPEGYSVSREKKERFSLILESASTNQTSMYLCASRRGPESEQYFGPGTRLTVT.

The chain's CDR3 is CASSVGGAGIHTGELFF. The CDR3 DNA follows: TGTGCCAGCAGCGTAGGAGGGGCAGGGATACACACCGGGGAGCTGTTTTTT. The chain links TRBV9 to TRBJ2-2, with D possibly called TRBD1 or TRBD2 (5 bases each). The CDR3 covers 17 residues. Germline CDR1 SGDLS, CDR2 YYNGEE. V lost 0 bases and J lost 3, with 15 bases in between.

The V and J genes are TRBV7-6 and TRBJ2-3; D possibly uses TRBD1 or TRBD2 (6 bases each). Germline V gene sequence: CDR1 SGHVS, CDR2 FNYEAQ. V was shortened by 7 bases and J by 6 bases, with 20 bases between the two germline ends. This CDR3 comprises 15 residues. CDR3 region: CASTRGTSSTDTQYF. The CDR3 DNA sequence: TGTGCCAGCACCAGGGGAACTAGCTCCACGGATACGCAGTATTTT.

The chain joins TRBV5-6 to TRBJ1-6; tentative D call: TRBD1 (6 bases). The germline V gene has CDR1 SGHDT and CDR2 YYEEEE. The CDR3 sequence is 15 residues long. Trimming shortened V by 7 bases and J by 6 bases, and 17 bases separated the two germline ends. CDR3 protein: CASGIQGSVNSPLHF. Written as DNA, the CDR3 is TGTGCCAGCGGCATACAGGGAAGTGTTAATTCACCCCTCCACTTT. Together with reference TRBV5-6 and TRBJ1-6, the CDR3 gives the full variable domain: DAGVTQSPTHLIKTRGQQVTLRCSPKSGHDTVSWYQQALGQGPQFIFQYYEEEERQRGNFPDRFSGHQFPNYSSELNVNALLLGDSALYLCASGIQGSVNSPLHFGNGTRLTVT.

A few counts support this clone. J is TRBJ2-3 and V is TRBV12-3 or TRBV12-4; tentatively, D is TRBD1 or TRBD2 (6 bases each). The CDR3 has 13 residues. V lost 5 bases, J lost 2 bases, and 8 bases lay in between. The CDR3 sequence is CASSRGPTDTQYF. As DNA, the CDR3 is TGTGCCAGCAGTCGGGGGCCCACAGATACGCAGTATTTT.

This chain connects TRBV19 to TRBJ1-6; no clear D gene. CDR1 is LNHDA, CDR2 SQIVND, per germline (reference sequence). V lost 8 bases and J lost 6, with 14 bases in between. The CDR3 runs 14 residues. The CDR3 DNA sequence: TGTGCCAGTTCTGGAGGGCGGACTAATTCACCCCTCCACTTT. Translated: CASSGGRTNSPLHF.

CDR3 sequence: CASSIVGSDEKLFF. CDR3 in DNA: TGTGCCAGTAGTATAGTGGGTTCGGATGAAAAACTGTTTTTT. The chain links TRBV19 to TRBJ1-4; D remains unclear. With 1 base removed from V and 6 bases from J, the gap between germline ends came to 9 bases. CDR3 size: 14 residues. The germline V gene has CDR1 LNHDA and CDR2 SQIVND (reference sequence).

This clone was detected only a few times. This chain uses TRBV4-1 with TRBJ2-7; 7 nucleotides agree with TRBD1. CDR1 is MGHRA, CDR2 YSYEKL, per germline. The CDR3 is 14 residues long. V was pared by 4 bases and J by 6 bases, with 9 bases of the junction left unmatched. In DNA form, the CDR3 reads TGCGCCAGCAGCCGATCCGGGGCAGGGGGCGAGCAGTACTTC. Translated: CASSRSGAGGEQYF.

The CDR3 DNA reads TGTGCCAGCAGTGATAGATTGGCGGGACAGAAGAATGAAAAACTGTTTTTT. It translates to CASSDRLAGQKNEKLFF. The rearrangement uses TRBV2 and TRBJ1-4; 7 bases map to TRBD1. V shed 3 bases, J shed 5 bases, and the junction held 12 bases outside the gene matches. This CDR3 is 17 amino acids long. Germline V gene lookup returns CDR1 SNHLY and CDR2 FYNNEI.

The chain links TRBV12-3 or TRBV12-4 to TRBJ2-7; 7 nucleotides match TRBD1. The CDR3 totals 12 residues. V gave up 5 bases and J gave up 5 bases; unmatched junction bases: 3. The CDR3 DNA reads TGTGCCAGCAGTCTTACAGGGGACGAGCAGTACTTC. The encoded protein is CASSLTGDEQYF.

This chain connects TRBV12-3 or TRBV12-4 to TRBJ2-3; no firm D call. Trimming removed 3 bases from V and 5 bases from J, with 3 bases in between. This CDR3 is 11 amino acids long. CDR3 DNA sequence: TGTGCCAGCAGTTTTCTAGATACGCAGTATTTT. It codes for CASSFLDTQYF.

The chain couples TRBV2 to TRBJ2-5, with 7 nucleotides matching TRBD1. CDR1 is SNHLY and CDR2 is FYNNEI in the germline V gene. The ends lost 8 bases at V and 3 bases at J; junction bases unmatched: 6. The CDR3 runs 13 residues. CDR3 residues: CASLKGAKETQYF. CDR3 nucleotides: TGTGCCAGCTTGAAGGGGGCAAAAGAGACCCAGTACTTC.

The rearrangement joins TRBV7-2 to TRBJ2-1, with D perhaps TRBD2 (6 bases). The length of the CDR3 is 14 residues. Trimming stripped 5 bases from V and 6 bases from J, with 14 bases between. Germline V gene sequence: CDR1 SGHTA, CDR2 FQGNSA. CDR3 amino acids: CASSPNRLGNEQFF. CDR3 sequence (DNA): TGTGCCAGCAGCCCAAACAGACTAGGCAATGAGCAGTTCTTC.

The rearrangement links TRBV28 to TRBJ2-3, with D possibly being TRBD2 (6 bases). Trimming pared 3 bases from V and 5 bases from J, leaving 27 bases between. This CDR3 region has 19 residues. Germline V lookup: CDR1 MDHEN, CDR2 SYDVKM. The CDR3 spells CASSFSGGRTSTSRDTQYF. CDR3 nucleotides: TGTGCCAGCAGTTTTTCTGGGGGGAGGACAAGTACCTCACGAGATACGCAGTATTTT.

The CDR3 loop reads CASRKGGSDYGYTF. Written as DNA, the CDR3 is TGTGCCAGCAGAAAGGGAGGGTCTGACTATGGCTACACCTTC. The chain recombines TRBV3-1 (or the pseudogene TRBV3-2) with TRBJ1-2; no definite D call. The V and J ends lost 6 bases and 3 bases respectively, with 14 bases between them. Germline V gene lookup returns CDR1 LGHDT and CDR2 YNNKEL (reference sequence). CDR3 length equals 14 residues.

This clone was recorded once. V is TRBV5-4 and J is TRBJ2-2, with TRBD2 as a possible D gene (6 bases). V lost 1 base to trimming and J lost 5 bases, with 9 bases between them. Germline CDR1 reads SGHNT; CDR2 reads YYREEE (reference sequence). This CDR3 comprises 14 residues. CDR3 sequence reads: CASSLWGRTGELFF. The DNA of the CDR3 is TGTGCCAGCAGCTTGTGGGGGAGGACCGGGGAGCTGTTTTTT.

The chain uses TRBV7-9 and TRBJ2-7; 11 bases match TRBD1. Germline CDR1 and CDR2: SEHNR and FQNEAQ (reference sequence). J lost 0 bases, V lost 1 base, and 8 bases had no gene match. This CDR3 contains 18 residues. Here the CDR3 reads CASSLVSPGTGGSYEQYF. The CDR3 coding sequence is TGTGCCAGCAGCTTAGTCAGCCCCGGGACAGGGGGCTCCTACGAGCAGTACTTC.

The gene calls are TRBV9 and TRBJ1-2; possible D gene TRBD1, 6 bases. The CDR3 is 17 amino acids. Trimming stripped 0 bases from V and 4 bases from J, with 19 bases between. The germline gives CDR1 SGDLS, CDR2 YYNGEE. In DNA, the CDR3 is TGTGCCAGCAGCGTAGAGGGGGACGACAGTCCAATCTATGGCTACACCTTC. It codes for CASSVEGDDSPIYGYTF.

The rearrangement joins TRBV7-9 to TRBJ1-5; D is perhaps TRBD1 (5 bases). The CDR3 length is 12 residues. V dropped 1 base and J dropped 13 bases, with 11 bases sitting between them. Germline loops: CDR1 SEHNR, CDR2 FQNEAQ (reference sequence). The CDR3 loop reads CASSLVPGSQHF. DNA of the CDR3: TGTGCCAGCAGCTTAGTTCCAGGGTCTCAGCATTTT.